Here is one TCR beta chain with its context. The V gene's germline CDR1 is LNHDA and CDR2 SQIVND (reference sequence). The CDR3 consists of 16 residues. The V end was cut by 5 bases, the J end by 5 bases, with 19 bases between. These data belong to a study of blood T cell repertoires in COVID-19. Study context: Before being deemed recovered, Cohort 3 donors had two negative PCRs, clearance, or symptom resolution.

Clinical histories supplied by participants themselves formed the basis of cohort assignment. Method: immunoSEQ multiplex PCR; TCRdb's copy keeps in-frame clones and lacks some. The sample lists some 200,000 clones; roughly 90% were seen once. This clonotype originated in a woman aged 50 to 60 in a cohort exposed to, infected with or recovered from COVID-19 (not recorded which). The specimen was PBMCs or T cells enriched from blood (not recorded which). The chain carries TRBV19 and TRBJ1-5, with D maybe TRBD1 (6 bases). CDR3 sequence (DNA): TGTGCCAGTAGTTGGGGGGGCCAGAATCACTATCAGCCCCAGCATTTT. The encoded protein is CASSWGGQNHYQPQHF.